This entry features one T cell receptor beta chain sequence. The antigen it binds to is not known. Within one base of it there is no much larger clone, and no base qualities were kept. Enrolling through a virtual design, the prospective study's participants ranged in age from roughly 18 to 100 years and lived across 24 United States geographic areas. In the prospective study, cohorts were assigned on the basis of participant-reported clinical history obtained from a screening survey and a study questionnaire. A participant counted as exposed if, within 2 weeks of entering the study, that participant had been in contact with someone who had a PCR-confirmed or clinician-diagnosed COVID-19 case. Each participant in the prospective study had whole blood, serum and a nasopharyngeal or oropharyngeal swab collected by mobile phlebotomists. Prospective study participants could optionally give additional blood draws and questionnaires over an approximately two-month period. Prospective study blood samples were shipped either frozen or at room temperature before DNA extraction.

CDR1 MDHEN and CDR2 SYDVKM were looked up in the germline V gene. Including the terminal cysteine and phenylalanine, the CDR3 comprises 13 residues. Only CDR3 DNA remains: 39 bases, in frame from the first base. V and J are truncated by 10 bases and 4 bases respectively, leaving an intervening sequence of 14 bases. TCRbeta CDR3 regions were amplified from genomic DNA by means of the immunoSEQ Assay, a bias-controlled multiplex PCR. As for the authors' bioinformatics: The number of nucleated cells in each sample was estimated by amplification of reference gene primers within the assay. To quantify the absolute abundance of each unique TCRbeta CDR3 rearrangement, sequence reads were collapsed and filtered. For each sample, productive Simpson clonality was calculated as the square root of Simpson's diversity index across productive rearrangements. TCRdb obtained this table from immuneACCESS and retained in-frame rearrangements with V and J assigned. These tables miss some clones; where compared with another copy, unresolved V genes account for less than half of the shortfall, and the remainder is unexplained. V, J and clone size reflect that table, while D and trimming were determined from the DNA. The sample table contains approximately 300,000 clones; only one count was recorded for roughly 85% of them. The ten largest clones add up to approximately 1.9% of the sample.

The data were obtained in a study of blood T cell repertoires in COVID-19 (TCRdb year 2020). About the study as a whole: Samples from collaborators originated in the United States, Italy and Spain and spanned both the acute and convalescent phases of COVID-19. The prospective study material was composed of cDNA or gDNA derived from T cells, B-cell-depleted T cells, or PBMCs. Subjects who had been exposed to COVID-19, were actively infected with it, or had recovered from it provided the deeply sampled blood TCRbeta repertoires that made up the dataset. A freely available public database, intended as a resource for researchers studying the immune response to SARS-CoV-2, is where the repertoires were released. The samples were drawn from two sources: the first 160 participants of the ongoing ImmuneRACE study, and 1,254 subjects contributed by 6 global collaborators. Sample metadata almost always included a de-identified subject ID, COVID-19 status, age in years and sex. Where available, HLA class I and class II types were taken from metadata supplied by the sample provider and were not determined by assay-based typing. Points the paper makes about the study in general: How much clinical and demographic metadata was included differed by source and by participant, and the metadata was provided uncurated.

The chain uses TRBV28 and TRBJ2-1; TRBD1 is a possible D gene, resting on 5 matching bases. The TCR comes from a woman aged 30 to 39 who had been exposed to COVID-19. The sequenced material came from PBMCs or T cells enriched from blood (not recorded which). The CDR3 sequence is CATDKDRYNEQFF. The DNA sequence reads TGTGCCACGGACAAAGACCGGTACAATGAGCAGTTCTTC.